Following are 11 T cell receptor beta chains from one sample sequenced in a study of blood T cell repertoires in COVID-19. Data came from immunoSEQ multiplex PCR; TCRdb stores just in-frame clones and leaves some out. This sample has over 150,000 clones, with around 89% found just once. The specimen sequenced was peripheral blood. The receptor source for this set is a man aged 50-59 years who had recovered from COVID-19.

This chain joins TRBV7-2 and TRBJ2-7, with 12 bases that match TRBD2. This CDR3 is 15 amino acids long. V lost 6 bases, J lost 3 bases, and 6 bases stayed unmatched. The germline V gene has CDR1 SGHTA and CDR2 FQGNSA. DNA of the CDR3: TGTGCCAGCAGTTTGACTAGCGGGAGTCTCTACGAGCAGTACTTC. Translating it yields CASSLTSGSLYEQYF.

J is TRBJ2-1 and V is TRBV2; D remains unclear. The CDR3 extends over 10 amino acids. Trimming took 4 bases from V and 10 from J, leaving 5 bases between them. Germline CDR1 SNHLY, CDR2 FYNNEI. DNA for the CDR3: TGTGCCAGCAGTGCCCCGGAGCAGTTCTTC. It encodes CASSAPEQFF.

The chain uses TRBV19 and TRBJ1-6; 8 positions match TRBD1. This CDR3 spans 15 amino acids. V gave up 4 bases and J gave up 7 bases; unmatched junction bases: 6. CDR1 LNHDA and CDR2 SQIVND come from the germline V gene (reference sequence). The CDR3 DNA reads as TGTGCCAGTAGTAGGATGACAGGGGTGAATTCACCCCTCCACTTT. This codes for CASSRMTGVNSPLHF.

The CDR3 loop reads CASSRGGSSYEQYF. DNA of the CDR3: TGTGCCAGTAGTAGGGGCGGGAGCTCCTACGAGCAGTACTTC. The V gene is TRBV19, the J gene TRBJ2-7; 7 bases agree with TRBD2. V was pared by 4 bases and J by 0 bases, with 3 bases of the junction left unmatched. The CDR3 is 14 residues long. Germline V gives CDR1 LNHDA, CDR2 SQIVND (reference sequence).

The chain links TRBV10-3 to TRBJ2-7; perhaps TRBD1 as D (5 bases). CDR3 length equals 13 residues. CDR1 and CDR2 from the germline V gene are ENHRY and SYGVKD. The V end lost 11 bases, the J end lost 4 bases, and 18 bases lay between the germline ends. DNA for the CDR3: TGTGCCTCGACAGCCCGAAATGAATACGAGCAGTACTTC. Protein sequence: CASTARNEYEQYF.

The rearrangement joins TRBV7-8 to TRBJ2-3; 9 nucleotides agree with TRBD1. CDR3 length: 15 amino acids. Trimming at V came to 5 bases and at J to 5 bases, leaving 8 bases not matched to a gene. Germline values: CDR1 SGHVS, CDR2 FQNEAQ. CDR3 sequence reads: CASSRRGTGQDTQYF. CDR3 sequence (DNA): TGTGCCAGCAGCCGCAGGGGGACAGGGCAAGATACGCAGTATTTT.

The chain employs TRBV5-1 and TRBJ1-2, with 9 bases that match TRBD1. The V segment lost 0 bases and the J segment 0 bases; nucleotides outside the gene matches: 9. CDR3 length: 18 residues. Germline CDR1 is SGHRS and CDR2 is YFSETQ. The DNA of the CDR3 is TGCGCCAGCAGCTTGGCCGGGGGACAGGGCCTCTCTAACTATGGCTACACCTTC. Translating it yields CASSLAGGQGLSNYGYTF.

The rearrangement links TRBV14 to TRBJ2-1; the match to TRBD2 covers 8 bases. Trimming cost V 5 bases and J 9 bases; bases outside gene matches: 9. The CDR3 consists of 14 residues. From germline, CDR1 is SGHDN and CDR2 FVKESK. CDR3 bases: TGTGCCAGCAGCACCCTAGCGGGCAGATCTGAGCAGTTCTTC. This encodes CASSTLAGRSEQFF.

The chain recombines TRBV11-2 with TRBJ2-7; 9 bases agree with TRBD1. The CDR3 is made up of 14 amino acids. Germline loops: CDR1 SGHAT, CDR2 FQNNGV. V was pared by 4 bases and J by 3 bases, with 4 bases of the junction left unmatched. The DNA for the CDR3 is TGTGCCAGCAGCTCTTACAGGGGGCGCTACGAGCAGTACTTC. Translating it yields CASSSYRGRYEQYF.

The chain joins TRBV30 to TRBJ2-3; tentative D call: TRBD1 (5 bases). Germline values: CDR1 GTSNPN, CDR2 SVGIG (reference sequence). The CDR3 covers 15 residues. Trimming took 2 bases from V and 3 from J, leaving 15 bases between them. The CDR3 nucleotides read TGTGCCTGGAGTATGACAGTTGCGCGGACAGATACGCAGTATTTT. This gives the protein CAWSMTVARTDTQYF.

The rearrangement links TRBV15 to TRBJ1-2; D call uncertain. This CDR3 is built from 14 residues. Germline CDR1 and CDR2: LNHNV and YYDKDF (reference sequence). Between the trimmed V and J ends, which lost 0 bases and 6 bases, there was a span of 11 bases. CDR3 bases: TGTGCCACCAGCAGAGATTATGGGCCGGATGGCTACACCTTC. Protein product: CATSRDYGPDGYTF.